The rows below give T cell receptor beta chains drawn from one sample of a study of T cells in Graves' hyperthyroidism and ophthalmopathy. Each CDR3 protein is one row after TCRdb ran MiXCR on the multiplex PCR reads. The data hold a few hundred thousand distinct CDR3 sequences, with roughly 15% observed a single time. The sample was blood. Receptors originate from a woman in her forties with Graves' ophthalmopathy. CDR3s include the opening cysteine and the closing phenylalanine or tryptophan. The D gene is left open where the match is weak. Part of the rows lack a size; the others show once, few, many or a class for expanded clones.

cdr3_nt cdr3_aa d_call j_call v_call clone_size
TGCAGCGTTGCAAACCCAGACAGGTTTTCCTACGAGCAGTACTTC CSVANPDRFSYEQYF - TRBJ2-7 TRBV29-1 many
TGTGCCAGCAGCCCTGGACTAGGGCCCCCCGAGCAGTACTTC CASSPGLGPPEQYF TRBD2 TRBJ2-7 TRBV7-9 many
TGTGCCAGCAGCTCTATCGACAGGGGACAACCCTACGAGCAGTACTTC CASSSIDRGQPYEQYF TRBD1 TRBJ2-7 TRBV7-9 many
TGTGCCAGCAGTTTAGACCTAGCACAGGGTGGGGAACAAGAGACCCAGTACTTC CASSLDLAQGGEQETQYF - TRBJ2-5 TRBV12-3/TRBV12-4 many
TGTGCCAGCAGCTCGGACGGGACAGGATACTACGAGCAGTACTTC CASSSDGTGYYEQYF TRBD1 TRBJ2-7 TRBV13 -
TGTGCCAGCAGTTATACAGCGGGGCGGGTCGAGACCCAGTACTTC CASSYTAGRVETQYF TRBD2 TRBJ2-5 TRBV6-1 many
TGTGCCAGCAGCTTAGTACCGGGGGCGCTTGAAAAACTGTTTTTT CASSLVPGALEKLFF - TRBJ1-4 TRBV11-2 -
TGCAGTGCTAGACCGCTAGCGGGGGCCCGAAATGAGCAGTTCTTC CSARPLAGARNEQFF TRBD2 TRBJ2-1 TRBV20-1 few
TGTGCCAGCAGCGAGACAGGGGGCCTTTTCCCCTACGAGCAGTACTTC CASSETGGLFPYEQYF TRBD1 TRBJ2-7 TRBV28 -
TGTGCCAGCAGTTTCTCCCCTGGGACAGAGGGGGACACTGAAGCTTTCTTT CASSFSPGTEGDTEAFF TRBD1 TRBJ1-1 TRBV28 once
TGTGCCAGCAGCCACGAACTCCTAGGGGAGCAGTTCTTC CASSHELLGEQFF - TRBJ2-1 TRBV14 many
TGTGCCACAAAACCATTCACAAATCAGCCCCAGCATTTT CATKPFTNQPQHF - TRBJ1-5 TRBV10-3 many
TGTGCCAGCAGTTACTCACACCCCGGGCGGCAGAGCTCTGGAAACACCATATATTTT CASSYSHPGRQSSGNTIYF - TRBJ1-3 TRBV6-5 few
TGCAGTGCTGGAAGTAGGATCTACGAGCAGTACTTC CSAGSRIYEQYF - TRBJ2-7 TRBV20-1 many
TGTGCCAGCAGTCCACAGGGAAGGGCCTACGAGCAGTACTTC CASSPQGRAYEQYF - TRBJ2-7 TRBV27 many
TGCAGTGCTACCGGGGCCGGCAATAATTCACCCCTCCACTTT CSATGAGNNSPLHF - TRBJ1-6 TRBV20-1 few
TGTGCCAGCAGTTTATATTTGGGGGATGAGCAGTTCTTC CASSLYLGDEQFF - TRBJ2-1 TRBV27 few
TGTGCCAGCATTTCAGGAGGGTCACCCCTCCACTTT CASISGGSPLHF - TRBJ1-6 TRBV6-1 many
TGTGCCACGTTTACAGGGGTCTCACCAGATACGCAGTATTTT CATFTGVSPDTQYF TRBD1 TRBJ2-3 TRBV10-3 many
TGTGCCAGCAGCTTGGACCTAGCCACCGGGGAGCTGTTTTTT CASSLDLATGELFF - TRBJ2-2 TRBV5-6 -
TGTGCCAGTATGGAGACAGGGGTCATGAACACTGAAGCTTTCTTT CASMETGVMNTEAFF TRBD1 TRBJ1-1 TRBV19 few
TGTGCCAGCAGTAAACAGGGTATGGCGGGCCGAAACTACGGCTACACCTTC CASSKQGMAGRNYGYTF - TRBJ1-2 TRBV6-1 many
TGTGCCAGCAGCTTAGAAGGACTAGCGGGACCTCGGAATGAGCAGTTCTTC CASSLEGLAGPRNEQFF TRBD2 TRBJ2-1 TRBV13 -
TGTGCCAGCAGCTCGGCCCTAGCACAGGGGGCGCAGTATTTT CASSSALAQGAQYF TRBD1 TRBJ2-3 TRBV5-6 -
TGTGCCAGTAGTATGCCCGGGCGACTAGCGGGGACCTACGAGCAGTACTTC CASSMPGRLAGTYEQYF TRBD2 TRBJ2-7 TRBV19 many
TGTGCCAGCAGTCGAGCGGGGGGAAGCACAGATACGCAGTATTTT CASSRAGGSTDTQYF TRBD2 TRBJ2-3 TRBV12-3/TRBV12-4 many
TGTGCCAGCAGTCCTTACCCGGGACATACCTACGAGCAGTACTTC CASSPYPGHTYEQYF - TRBJ2-7 TRBV27 many
TGCAGTGCCAGAGAACTTTTGCTCAGGGCTAGCGAATCCTACGAGCAGTACTTC CSARELLLRASESYEQYF - TRBJ2-7 TRBV20-1 few
TGTGCCAGCAGTTTATTCGGGAGCTCTAGCACAGATACGCAGTATTTT CASSLFGSSSTDTQYF - TRBJ2-3 TRBV28 many
TGTGCCACCGAACAGGCCCACAATCAGCCCCAGCATTTT CATEQAHNQPQHF - TRBJ1-5 TRBV19 -
TGTGCCAGCAGCCGGCAATCCCCCCTAGGGCCAGATACGCAGTATTTT CASSRQSPLGPDTQYF - TRBJ2-3 TRBV7-2 -
TGTGCCAGCAGCCAGCCAACTAGCGCAGATACGCAGTATTTT CASSQPTSADTQYF TRBD2 TRBJ2-3 TRBV4-2 -
TGCAGTGCTAGGATGTCGGGTGGGGGGACAAGGACCGTAGGGGGATTAAATGAGCAGTTCTTC CSARMSGGGTRTVGGLNEQFF - TRBJ2-1 TRBV20-1 few
TGTGCTAGTGGGGAAACTAGCGCCGGGGAGCTGTTTTTT CASGETSAGELFF TRBD2 TRBJ2-2 TRBV12-5 -
TGTGCCAGCAGTTACCGGGGGGCAGTTAGCAATCAGCCCCAGCATTTT CASSYRGAVSNQPQHF - TRBJ1-5 TRBV6-5 -
TGCAGTGCTAGTTCCACAGGACAGGGGAAGTACGAGCAGTACTTC CSASSTGQGKYEQYF TRBD1 TRBJ2-7 TRBV20-1 -
TGTGCCAGCAGCTTACGCCAGGTTCCCTCTGGAAACACCATATATTTT CASSLRQVPSGNTIYF - TRBJ1-3 TRBV7-9 many
TGCAGTGCTAGCCCCCGGGACAGGGGCTACGAGCAGTACTTC CSASPRDRGYEQYF TRBD1 TRBJ2-7 TRBV20-1 -
TGTGCCACCAGCAGAGAACAGCAAGTTGCAGGGCAGTACTTC CATSREQQVAGQYF - TRBJ2-7 TRBV15 few
TGCAGTGCTCGCCCTGACAGGGTATACTACACCTTC CSARPDRVYYTF TRBD1 TRBJ1-2 TRBV20-1 few
TGTGCCAGCAGCTTAATGGGGGAGACAGGACCTTCCTACGAGCAGTACTTC CASSLMGETGPSYEQYF - TRBJ2-7 TRBV7-9 -
TGCGCCAGCAGCTTGAACCCGACAGGAATGAACACTGAAGCTTTCTTT CASSLNPTGMNTEAFF - TRBJ1-1 TRBV5-1 -
TGTGCCAGCAGCTTAGCACGGGACTTTAACACCGGGGAGCTGTTTTTT CASSLARDFNTGELFF - TRBJ2-2 TRBV7-8 many
TGTGCCAGCAGCTTACGATCGGGGCGGGATGGCTACACCTTC CASSLRSGRDGYTF - TRBJ1-2 TRBV11-3 many
TGTGCCAGCAGTTTAGAACTACGGATACAGTTCTTC CASSLELRIQFF - TRBJ2-1 TRBV28 few
TGTGCCAGCAGGATGACAGGGGCCGGCACTGAAGCTTTCTTT CASRMTGAGTEAFF TRBD1 TRBJ1-1 TRBV12-3/TRBV12-4 many
TGTGCCACCAGTGATAGAACCGGGATTACTACAGATACGCAGTATTTT CATSDRTGITTDTQYF - TRBJ2-3 TRBV24-1 few
TGTGCCAGCAGCTCTCGGGACAGGGGCTCCTACAATGAGCAGTTCTTC CASSSRDRGSYNEQFF TRBD1 TRBJ2-1 TRBV11-2 many
TGTGCCAGCAGTCCCGGGACTACGCAAGAGACCCAGTACTTC CASSPGTTQETQYF TRBD2 TRBJ2-5 TRBV9 many
TGTGCCAGCAGCCCGGGACAGCAGAATCAGCCCCAGCATTTT CASSPGQQNQPQHF TRBD1 TRBJ1-5 TRBV12-3/TRBV12-4 many